What follows is one TCR beta chain and its context. The table came from immunoSEQ multiplex PCR; TCRdb's copy has only in-frame clones and leaves some out. The repertoire includes roughly 100,000 clones, roughly 89% of them detected once, and around 17% sits in the top ten. The sample comes from a study of PD-1 blockade in classical Hodgkin lymphoma. Study-level information: Every 2 weeks, patients had 3 mg/kg nivolumab intravenously.

Documented time point: cycle 4 day 1 (C4D1), after around six weeks of nivolumab. Relapse was seen in all patients after autologous stem cell transplantation, and brentuximab vedotin exposure was variable. Sequences were derived from peripheral blood mononuclear cells (PBMCs), sampled before the fourth cycle of nivolumab. This clonotype originated in a human donor with classical Hodgkin lymphoma.

The CDR3 coding sequence is TGTGCCATCAGTGAAGACAGTTATCAGCCCCAGCATTTT. Its protein is CAISEDSYQPQHF. The chain carries TRBV10-3 and TRBJ1-5, with D possibly being TRBD1 (5 bases). The germline V gene has CDR1 ENHRY and CDR2 SYGVKD. This CDR3 spans 13 amino acids. V lost 3 bases and J lost 5, with 8 bases in between.